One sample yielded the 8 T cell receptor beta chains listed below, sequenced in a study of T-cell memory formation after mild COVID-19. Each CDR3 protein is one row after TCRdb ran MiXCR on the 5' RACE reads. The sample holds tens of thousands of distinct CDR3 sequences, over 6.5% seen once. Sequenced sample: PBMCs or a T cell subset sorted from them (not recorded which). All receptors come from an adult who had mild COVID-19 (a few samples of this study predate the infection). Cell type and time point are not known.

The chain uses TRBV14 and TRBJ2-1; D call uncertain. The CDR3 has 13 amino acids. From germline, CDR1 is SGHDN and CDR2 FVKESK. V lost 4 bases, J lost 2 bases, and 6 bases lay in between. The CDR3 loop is CASSPRAYNEQFF. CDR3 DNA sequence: TGTGCCAGCAGCCCCCGGGCCTACAATGAGCAGTTCTTC.

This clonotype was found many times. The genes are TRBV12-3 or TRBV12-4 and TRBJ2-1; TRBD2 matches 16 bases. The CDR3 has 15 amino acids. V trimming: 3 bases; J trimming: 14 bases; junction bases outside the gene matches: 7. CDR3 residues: CASSLTGTSGGAEFF. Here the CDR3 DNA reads TGTGCCAGCAGTTTGACCGGGACTAGCGGGGGGGCCGAGTTCTTC.

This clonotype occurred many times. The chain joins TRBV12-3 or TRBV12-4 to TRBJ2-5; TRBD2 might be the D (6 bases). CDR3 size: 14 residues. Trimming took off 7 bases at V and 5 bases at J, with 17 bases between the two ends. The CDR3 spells CASTLGGDRETQYF. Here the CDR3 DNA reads TGTGCCAGCACCCTGGGGGGTGATCGGGAGACCCAGTACTTC.

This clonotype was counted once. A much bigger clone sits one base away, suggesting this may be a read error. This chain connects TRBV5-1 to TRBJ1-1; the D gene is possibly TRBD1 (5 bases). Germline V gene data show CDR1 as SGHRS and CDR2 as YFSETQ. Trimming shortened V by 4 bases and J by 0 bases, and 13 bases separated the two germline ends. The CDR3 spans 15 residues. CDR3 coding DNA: TGCGCCAGCAGCCCGACAGTGCGCATGAACACTGAAGCTTTCTTT. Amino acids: CASSPTVRMNTEAFF.

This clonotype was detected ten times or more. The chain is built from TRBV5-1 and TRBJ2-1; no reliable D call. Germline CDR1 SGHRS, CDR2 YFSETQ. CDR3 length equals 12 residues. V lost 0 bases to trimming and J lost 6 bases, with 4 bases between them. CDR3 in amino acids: CASSLEGNEQFF. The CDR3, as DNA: TGCGCCAGCAGCTTGGAAGGCAATGAGCAGTTCTTC.

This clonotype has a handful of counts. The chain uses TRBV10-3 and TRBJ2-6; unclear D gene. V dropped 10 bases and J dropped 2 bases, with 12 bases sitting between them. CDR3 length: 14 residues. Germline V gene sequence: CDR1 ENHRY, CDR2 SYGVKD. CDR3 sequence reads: CASQPGTGANVLTF. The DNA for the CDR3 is TGTGCCAGCCAACCAGGAACTGGGGCCAACGTCCTGACTTTC.

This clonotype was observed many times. CDR3 in amino acids: CATKRTSTGELFF. As DNA, the CDR3 is TGTGCCACCAAAAGGACGTCGACCGGGGAGCTGTTTTTT. The genes are TRBV24-1 and TRBJ2-2; unclear D gene. The V gene lost 8 bases and the J gene lost 5 bases, with 11 bases spanning the gap. The CDR3 has 13 residues. The V gene's germline CDR1 is KGHDR and CDR2 SFDVKD.

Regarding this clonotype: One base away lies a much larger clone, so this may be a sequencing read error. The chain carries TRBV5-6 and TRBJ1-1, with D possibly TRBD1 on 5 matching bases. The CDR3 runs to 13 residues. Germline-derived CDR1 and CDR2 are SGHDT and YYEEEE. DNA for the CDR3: TGTACCAGCAGCTTGGTAGGGACCGATGAAGCTTTCTTT. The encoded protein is CTSSLVGTDEAFF.